This entry lists 5 T cell receptor beta chains sequenced from one sample in a study of OX40 agonist ivuxolimab in advanced cancers. This table comes from immunoSEQ multiplex PCR, and its TCRdb copy is limited to in-frame clones, with some not included. This table holds approximately 25,000 clones, just over 85% found once. This sample comprised CD4+ or CD8+ T cells sorted from blood, obtained in a trial of the OX40 agonist ivuxolimab. Every receptor here comes from an adult with an advanced solid tumor such as melanoma, head and neck, liver or kidney cancer.

The chain employs TRBV5-1 and TRBJ1-1; D is unclear. Germline CDR1 reads SGHRS; CDR2 reads YFSETQ. CDR3 size: 13 residues. V was cut by 0 bases and J by 0 bases, with 3 bases left in between. CDR3 sequence (DNA): TGCGCCAGCAGCTTGGCGGTGAACACTGAAGCTTTCTTT. It yields the protein CASSLAVNTEAFF.

V is TRBV6-5 and J is TRBJ1-1; possible D gene TRBD1, 5 bases. CDR1 MNHEY and CDR2 SVGAGI come from the germline V gene. This CDR3 has 15 residues. The germline V and J ends were trimmed by 0 bases and 0 bases, with 8 bases remaining between them. The CDR3 loop is CASSYSAGLNTEAFF. The CDR3 DNA reads as TGTGCCAGCAGTTACTCGGCAGGGCTGAACACTGAAGCTTTCTTT.

The V and J genes are TRBV9 and TRBJ2-1; the match to TRBD2 covers 8 bases. From germline, CDR1 is SGDLS and CDR2 YYNGEE. Germline trimming cut 3 bases from V and 0 bases from J; bases unmatched to any gene: 5. The CDR3 covers 16 residues. CDR3 sequence reads: CASSALAGSSYNEQFF. The CDR3 nucleotides are TGTGCCAGCAGCGCCTTAGCGGGATCCTCCTACAATGAGCAGTTCTTC.

This clone appeared a single time. The J gene is TRBJ1-5, the V gene TRBV28; perhaps TRBD1 as D (6 bases). There are 14 residues in the CDR3. Germline V lookup: CDR1 MDHEN, CDR2 SYDVKM. V shed 10 bases and J shed 7 bases, with 20 bases lying between them. The CDR3 here is CANSDSKSVQPQHF. The CDR3 coding sequence is TGTGCCAATTCGGACAGTAAGAGTGTCCAGCCCCAGCATTTT.

This rearrangement joins TRBV15 to TRBJ1-5; D is ambiguous. V was pared by 0 bases and J by 6 bases, with 9 bases between. Germline CDR1 reads LNHNV; CDR2 reads YYDKDF (reference sequence). The CDR3 is made up of 14 amino acids. As DNA, the CDR3 is TGTGCCACCAGCAGAGATGGGGAAGTTCAGCCCCAGCATTTT. It specifies CATSRDGEVQPQHF.